This TCR beta chain was found in a study of shared clonotypes between healthy human individuals. Study details: CD4 naive cells filled three plates per donor, CD4 memory three, CD8 naive two and CD8 memory one. Regarding the study as a whole: Having only a few donors restricted how much genetic and exposure-history diversity was captured.

This clone occurred once. What it binds is unknown. CDR3 size: 13 residues. Germline lookup yields CDR1 SGHTS and CDR2 YDEGEE. V was pared by 3 bases and J by 3 bases, with 10 bases between. Running of the assay took place at deep level. Using immunoSEQ multiplex PCR, the repertoire was profiled, and TCRdb retains in-frame clones only, with some absent. The sample includes approximately 650,000 clones, nearly 97% of them seen just once. Positive CCR7 selection of CD45RO-negative cells yielded the naive CD8 cells, and terminally differentiated effector memory CD45RA+ cells were excluded. The sequenced sample was naive CD8+ T cells sorted from blood. The sequence derives from a woman aged 25 to 39 in good health. The chain employs TRBV5-8 and TRBJ2-7; weak D call: TRBD1 (7 bases). The CDR3 loop reads CASSSGGLYEQYF. In DNA, the CDR3 is TGTGCCAGCAGCTCAGGGGGGCTCTACGAGCAGTACTTC.